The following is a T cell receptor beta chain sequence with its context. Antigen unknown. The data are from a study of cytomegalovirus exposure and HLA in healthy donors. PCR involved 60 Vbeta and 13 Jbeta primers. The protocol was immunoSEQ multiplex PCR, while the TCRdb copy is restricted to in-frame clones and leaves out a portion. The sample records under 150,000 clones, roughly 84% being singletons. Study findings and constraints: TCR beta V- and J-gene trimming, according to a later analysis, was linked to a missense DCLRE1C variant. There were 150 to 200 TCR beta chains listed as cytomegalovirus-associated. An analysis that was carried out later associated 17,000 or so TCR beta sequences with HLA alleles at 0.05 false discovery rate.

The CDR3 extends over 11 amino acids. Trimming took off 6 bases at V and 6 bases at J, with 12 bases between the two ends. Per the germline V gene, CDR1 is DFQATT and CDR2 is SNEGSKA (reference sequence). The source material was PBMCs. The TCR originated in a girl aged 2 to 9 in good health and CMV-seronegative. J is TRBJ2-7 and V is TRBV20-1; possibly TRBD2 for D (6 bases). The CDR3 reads CSANLAFEQYF. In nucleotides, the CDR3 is TGCAGTGCCAACCTAGCGTTCGAGCAGTACTTC.